The 26 T cell receptor beta chains below all came from one sample that was sequenced in a study of shared clonotypes between healthy human individuals. Data came from immunoSEQ multiplex PCR; TCRdb stores just in-frame clones and leaves some out. The sample lists under 1,100,000 clones, approximately 70% occurring once. Material for sequencing was memory CD4+ T cells sorted from blood. Described subset: CD45RA-negative fraction. These TCRs come from a man younger than 30 in good health.

For the CDR3, the DNA is TGTGCCAGCAGTGTGCTAGCGGGGGGCCCGCAGTATTTT. Translated, it gives CASSVLAGGPQYF. The chain is built from TRBV2 and TRBJ2-3; TRBD2 agrees at 11 bases. Germline CDR1 is SNHLY and CDR2 is FYNNEI. The V and J ends lost 4 bases and 10 bases, in that order; junction bases with no gene match: 4. This CDR3 has 13 amino acids.

The V gene is TRBV12-5, the J gene TRBJ2-7, with D perhaps matching TRBD2 (5 bases). The germline V gene encodes CDR1 LGHNT and CDR2 FRNRAP. V dropped 1 base and J dropped 7 bases, with 11 bases sitting between them. This CDR3 is built from 13 residues. The CDR3 protein is CASGLEPTGEQYF. The CDR3 coding sequence is TGTGCTAGTGGTTTGGAGCCGACGGGGGAGCAGTACTTC.

The chain is built from TRBV2 and TRBJ2-7; D unclear. V gave up 4 bases and J gave up 1 base, with 8 bases separating them. CDR3 length: 13 amino acids. Germline lookup yields CDR1 SNHLY and CDR2 FYNNEI. CDR3 coding DNA: TGTGCCAGCAGTGGCACTATTTCCTACGAGCAGTACTTC. This codes for CASSGTISYEQYF.

The V call is TRBV7-2, the J call TRBJ2-5, with D tentatively TRBD1 (6 bases). Germline-derived CDR1 and CDR2 are SGHTA and FQGNSA. CDR3 length equals 13 residues. Trimming took off 5 bases at V and 3 bases at J, with 10 bases between the two ends. The CDR3 DNA reads TGTGCCAGCAGCATCGGACAGAAAGAGACCCAGTACTTC. This gives the protein CASSIGQKETQYF.

This chain joins TRBV15 and TRBJ1-4, with D possibly matching TRBD1 (6 bases). Germline V lookup: CDR1 LNHNV, CDR2 YYDKDF (reference sequence). V lost 0 bases to trimming and J lost 0 bases, with 20 bases between them. CDR3 length equals 20 residues. As DNA, the CDR3 is TGTGCCACCAGCAGAGATGGGGGAGACTCAGGGGTTGCAACTAATGAAAAACTGTTTTTT. Translated, it gives CATSRDGGDSGVATNEKLFF.

The chain is built from TRBV4-1 and TRBJ1-6, with 9 positions matching TRBD1. The germline V gene has CDR1 MGHRA and CDR2 YSYEKL. The CDR3 spans 15 residues. J lost 6 bases, V lost 3 bases, and 3 bases had no gene match. CDR3 loop: CASSHPTGGNSPLHF. As DNA, the CDR3 is TGCGCCAGCAGCCACCCGACAGGGGGTAATTCACCCCTCCACTTT.

Comment on this clone: A far bigger clonotype differs at one base, so this is likely a read error. V gene TRBV28 combines with J gene TRBJ2-7; 13 bases are a match to TRBD2. Germline-derived CDR1 and CDR2 are MDHEN and SYDVKM. The trim removed 5 bases at V and 3 bases at J, leaving 7 bases unmatched. This CDR3 is built from 16 residues. DNA of the CDR3: TGTGCCAGCAGTCCTATCGGACTAGCGGGAGTCTACGAGCAGTACTTC. It is translated as CASSPIGLAGVYEQYF.

In its sample, this clone was seen a few times. This rearrangement joins TRBV28 to TRBJ1-6; D unclear. V lost 1 base and J 10 bases, leaving 14 bases between the germline ends. The CDR3 is 15 residues long. CDR1 and CDR2 (germline): MDHEN, SYDVKM. CDR3 sequence (DNA): TGTGCCAGCAGTTTATACGGTGCCGTCAACTCACCCCTCCACTTT. Protein product: CASSLYGAVNSPLHF.

The sample holds a few counts of this clone. The chain has TRBV30 and TRBJ2-5, with 15 bases that match TRBD2. The CDR3 totals 15 residues. Losses at the gene ends were 2 bases for V and 5 bases for J; bases not matched to a gene: 3. Germline CDR1 and CDR2: GTSNPN and SVGIG (reference sequence). CDR3 coding DNA: TGTGCCTGGAGTCGGACTAGCGGGGGGGCTGAGACCCAGTACTTC. Its translation: CAWSRTSGGAETQYF.

The chain has TRBV10-2 and TRBJ2-3; D unclear. The germline gives CDR1 WSHSY, CDR2 SAAADI. CDR3 length: 12 amino acids. Trimming cost V 4 bases and J 6 bases, with 8 bases left between them. The CDR3 protein is CASSASLDTQYF. The DNA for the CDR3 is TGCGCCAGCAGTGCCTCGCTGGATACGCAGTATTTT.

The chain combines TRBV19 with TRBJ2-3; TRBD2 matches at 7 bases. CDR3 length: 17 amino acids. The V and J ends lost 3 bases and 1 base, in that order; junction bases with no gene match: 10. Germline CDR1 reads LNHDA; CDR2 reads SQIVND (reference sequence). In DNA, the CDR3 is TGTGCCAGTAGTATGGATCGGGGCGGGAGTGGCACAGATACGCAGTATTTT. Translating it yields CASSMDRGGSGTDTQYF. Full variable domain (rest looked up from reference TRBV19 and TRBJ2-3): DGGITQSPKYLFRKEGQNVTLSCEQNLNHDAMYWYRQDPGQGLRLIYYSQIVNDFQKGDIAEGYSVSREKKESFPLTVTSAQKNPTAFYLCASSMDRGGSGTDTQYFGPGTRLTVL.

This sequence joins TRBV11-2 and TRBJ2-5; D not certain. Trimming removed 5 bases at V and 5 bases at J, with 15 bases between. This CDR3 contains 14 residues. CDR1 is SGHAT, CDR2 FQNNGV, per germline. CDR3 bases: TGTGCCAGCAGCCTTGGCCCCGTGTGGGAGACCCAGTACTTC. Translating gives CASSLGPVWETQYF. Full variable domain (missing parts from reference TRBV11-2 and TRBJ2-5): EAGVAQSPRYKIIEKRQSVAFWCNPISGHATLYWYQQILGQGPKLLIQFQNNGVVDDSQLPKDRFSAERLKGVDSTLKIQPAKLEDSAVYLCASSLGPVWETQYFGPGTRLLVL.

This chain joins TRBV2 and TRBJ1-5; D may be TRBD1 (6 bases). CDR3 length equals 13 residues. V lost 6 bases and J 5 bases, leaving 11 bases between the germline ends. The V gene's germline CDR1 is SNHLY and CDR2 FYNNEI. CDR3 in DNA: TGTGCCAGCAGCGGACAGATTGATCAGCCCCAGCATTTT. Translation: CASSGQIDQPQHF.

The chain carries TRBV5-6 and TRBJ2-5, with 12 bases lining up with TRBD2. With 3 bases clipped from V and 0 bases from J, the junction kept 6 bases outside the gene matches. The CDR3 spans 17 residues. Per germline, CDR1 SGHDT and CDR2 YYEEEE. The CDR3 DNA reads TGTGCCAGCAGCTCATTAACTAGCGGGAGGTACCAAGAGACCCAGTACTTC. This translates into CASSSLTSGRYQETQYF.

The chain links TRBV14 to TRBJ1-2; D uncertain. This CDR3 has 13 amino acids. V lost 1 base and J 8 bases, leaving 11 bases between the germline ends. Germline V CDR1 and CDR2: SGHDN, FVKESK. In DNA form, the CDR3 reads TGTGCCAGCAGCCAAGTTACAACACAGGGCTACACCTTC. Encoded protein: CASSQVTTQGYTF. Combining the CDR3 with reference TRBV14 and TRBJ1-2 gives the whole variable domain EAGVTQFPSHSVIEKGQTVTLRCDPISGHDNLYWYRRVMGKEIKFLLHFVKESKQDESGMPNNRFLAERTGGTYSTLKVQPAELEDSGVYFCASSQVTTQGYTFGSGTRLTVV.

The V and J genes are TRBV27 and TRBJ2-7, with a tentative D call TRBD1 (5 bases). This CDR3 is built from 13 residues. Germline loops: CDR1 MNHEY, CDR2 SMNVEV (reference sequence). V lost 5 bases, J lost 1 base, and 9 bases lay in between. The CDR3 loop reads CASSKDRSYEQYF. As DNA, the CDR3 is TGTGCCAGCAGTAAAGACAGATCCTACGAGCAGTACTTC.

The DNA for the CDR3 is TGTGCCAGCAGCTTGGCGCAAAAACTGTTTTTT. Protein sequence: CASSLAQKLFF. The chain has TRBV5-5 and TRBJ1-4; D is undetermined. In germline, CDR1 is SGHKS, CDR2 YYEKEE (reference sequence). CDR3 size: 11 residues. V gave up 0 bases and J gave up 9 bases, with 3 bases separating them.

This chain links TRBV7-8 with TRBJ2-7; TRBD2 agrees at 10 bases. This CDR3 has 13 amino acids. V shed 8 bases, J shed 9 bases, and the junction held 10 bases outside the gene matches. Germline V gives CDR1 SGHVS, CDR2 FQNEAQ. CDR3 protein: CASRGTSVWRQYF. Here the CDR3 DNA reads TGTGCCAGCCGGGGGACTAGCGTATGGCGGCAGTACTTC.

This chain uses TRBV9 with TRBJ1-6, with D possibly TRBD1 on 6 matching bases. Germline V lookup: CDR1 SGDLS, CDR2 YYNGEE. This CDR3 contains 12 residues. Trimming took off 7 bases at V and 9 bases at J, with 11 bases between the two ends. The CDR3 spells CASGQGGSPLHF. The CDR3 DNA sequence: TGTGCCAGCGGTCAAGGGGGTTCACCCCTCCACTTT.

The J gene is TRBJ2-2, the V gene TRBV2, with D possibly matching TRBD1 (5 bases). Germline lookup yields CDR1 SNHLY and CDR2 FYNNEI. This CDR3 region has 15 residues. Trimming removed 0 bases at V and 7 bases at J, with 12 bases between. In nucleotides, the CDR3 is TGTGCCAGCAGTGAAGCGCGTGGGGCTAGCGGGGAGCTGTTTTTT. This translates into CASSEARGASGELFF.

This clone has more than one count but fewer than ten. The V gene is TRBV6-1, the J gene TRBJ1-5, with TRBD1 matching over 8 bases. The ends lost 6 bases at V and 4 bases at J; junction bases unmatched: 5. Germline CDR1 MNHNS, CDR2 SASEGT. This CDR3 spans 14 amino acids. The CDR3 DNA reads as TGTGCCAGCAGGTACAGGGGGGGAAATCAGCCCCAGCATTTT. It encodes CASRYRGGNQPQHF.

A single count supports this clone. The chain combines TRBV6-1 with TRBJ1-1, with 7 bases lining up with TRBD1. The length of the CDR3 is 15 residues. Losses at the gene ends were 4 bases for V and 5 bases for J; bases not matched to a gene: 10. Germline V lookup: CDR1 MNHNS, CDR2 SASEGT. For the CDR3, the DNA is TGTGCCAGCAGTGGCGGAGGGGGCCCGGGTACTGAAGCTTTCTTT. It specifies CASSGGGGPGTEAFF.

Here the CDR3 reads CASKGNGRSDTQYF. CDR3 in DNA: TGTGCCAGCAAGGGGAATGGGAGGTCAGATACGCAGTATTTT. The genes are TRBV2 and TRBJ2-3; maybe TRBD2 (6 bases). The CDR3 has 14 residues. Trimming cost V 7 bases and J 4 bases, with 15 bases left between them. Germline loops: CDR1 SNHLY, CDR2 FYNNEI.

This chain uses TRBV9 with TRBJ2-1, with 9 bases aligning to TRBD2. CDR3 length: 16 amino acids. The V and J ends lost 0 bases and 3 bases, in that order; junction bases with no gene match: 4. Germline V CDR1 and CDR2: SGDLS, YYNGEE. The chain's CDR3 is CASSVGGSGSYNEQFF. CDR3 nucleotides: TGTGCCAGCAGCGTAGGAGGTAGCGGGAGCTACAATGAGCAGTTCTTC.

On this clone itself: This specimen includes other DNA sequences encoding the same CDR3. The chain carries TRBV18 and TRBJ2-5; 11 bases match TRBD2. J gave up 2 bases and V 2 bases, and 4 bases lay outside the gene matches. The CDR3 is 16 residues long. The germline CDR1 and CDR2 sequences are KGHSH and LQKENI. CDR3 sequence reads: CASSPTRLAGQETQYF. CDR3 DNA: TGTGCCAGCTCACCAACCCGACTAGCGGGACAAGAGACCCAGTACTTC.

V and J are TRBV30 and TRBJ1-1; TRBD1 is a possible D gene (5 bases). V lost 5 bases to trimming and J lost 6 bases, with 16 bases between them. Per the germline V gene, CDR1 is GTSNPN and CDR2 is SVGIG (reference sequence). The CDR3 covers 13 residues. The CDR3, as DNA: TGTGCCTGGGCCATTGGGGCAGTAGCTGAAGCTTTCTTT. Protein: CAWAIGAVAEAFF.